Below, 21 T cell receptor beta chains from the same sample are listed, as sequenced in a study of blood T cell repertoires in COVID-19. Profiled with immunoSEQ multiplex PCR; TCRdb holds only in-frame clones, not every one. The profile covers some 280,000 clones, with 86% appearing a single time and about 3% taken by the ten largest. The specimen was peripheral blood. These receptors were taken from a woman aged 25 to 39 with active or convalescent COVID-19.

CDR3 DNA: TGCGCCAGCAGCCGACCCACAGGGGACTATGGCTACACCTTC. Its translation: CASSRPTGDYGYTF. This rearrangement joins TRBV5-1 to TRBJ1-2; the match to TRBD1 covers 7 bases. V was clipped by 4 bases and J by 3 bases; unmatched bases: 6. The CDR3 runs 14 residues. Germline V gives CDR1 SGHRS, CDR2 YFSETQ. Variable domain in full (rest from reference TRBV5-1 and TRBJ1-2): KAGVTQTPRYLIKTRGQQVTLSCSPISGHRSVSWYQQTPGQGLQFLFEYFSETQRNKGNFPGRFSGRQFSNSRSEMNVSTLELGDSALYLCASSRPTGDYGYTFGSGTRLTVV.

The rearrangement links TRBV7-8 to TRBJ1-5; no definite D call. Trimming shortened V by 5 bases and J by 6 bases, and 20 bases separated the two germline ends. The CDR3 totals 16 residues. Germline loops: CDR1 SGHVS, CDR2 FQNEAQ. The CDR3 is CASSPQAPGSGQPQHF. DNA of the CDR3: TGTGCCAGCAGCCCTCAAGCGCCGGGATCGGGTCAGCCCCAGCATTTT.

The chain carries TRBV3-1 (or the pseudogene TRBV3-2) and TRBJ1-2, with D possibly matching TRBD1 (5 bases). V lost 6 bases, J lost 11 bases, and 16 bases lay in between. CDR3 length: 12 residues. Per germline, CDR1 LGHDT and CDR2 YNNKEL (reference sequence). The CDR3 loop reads CASSHRQSGYTF. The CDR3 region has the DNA TGTGCCAGCAGTCATCGACAGTCTGGTTACACCTTC.

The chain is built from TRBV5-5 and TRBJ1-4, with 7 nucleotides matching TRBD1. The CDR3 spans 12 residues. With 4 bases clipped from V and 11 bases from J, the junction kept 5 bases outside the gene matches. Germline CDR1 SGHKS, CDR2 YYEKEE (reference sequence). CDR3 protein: CASSPRGLKLFF. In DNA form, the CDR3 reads TGTGCCAGCAGCCCGAGGGGGCTTAAACTGTTTTTT. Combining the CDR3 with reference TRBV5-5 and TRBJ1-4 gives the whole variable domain DAGVTQSPTHLIKTRGQQVTLRCSPISGHKSVSWYQQVLGQGPQFIFQYYEKEERGRGNFPDRFSARQFPNYSSELNVNALLLGDSALYLCASSPRGLKLFFGSGTQLSVL.

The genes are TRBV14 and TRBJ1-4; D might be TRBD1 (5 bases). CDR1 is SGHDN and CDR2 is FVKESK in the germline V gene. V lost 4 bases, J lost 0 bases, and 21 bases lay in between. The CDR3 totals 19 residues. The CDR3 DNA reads TGTGCCAGCAGCCGACGGCCCCCCCAGGGCGGAACAACTAATGAAAAACTGTTTTTT. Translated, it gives CASSRRPPQGGTTNEKLFF.

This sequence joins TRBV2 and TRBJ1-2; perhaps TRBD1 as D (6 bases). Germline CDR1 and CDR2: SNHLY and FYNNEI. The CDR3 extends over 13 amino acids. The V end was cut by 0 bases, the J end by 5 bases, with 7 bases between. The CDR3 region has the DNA TGTGCCAGCAGTGAAGCCAGGGGTTATGGCTACACCTTC. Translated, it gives CASSEARGYGYTF.

The CDR3 DNA is TGTGCCAGCAGCTTTTCTGGGGTAGCGGGGGGACGAAATGAGCAGTTCTTC. This translates into CASSFSGVAGGRNEQFF. The rearrangement joins TRBV7-2 to TRBJ2-1; 10 bases are a match to TRBD2. In germline, CDR1 is SGHTA, CDR2 FQGNSA. J lost 7 bases, V lost 3 bases, and 12 bases had no gene match. The length of the CDR3 is 17 residues.

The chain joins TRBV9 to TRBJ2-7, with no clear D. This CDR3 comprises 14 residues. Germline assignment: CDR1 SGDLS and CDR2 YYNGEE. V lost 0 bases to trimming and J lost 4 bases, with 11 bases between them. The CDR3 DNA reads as TGTGCCAGCAGCGTAGACGTCAGGTCTTACGAGCAGTACTTC. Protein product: CASSVDVRSYEQYF.

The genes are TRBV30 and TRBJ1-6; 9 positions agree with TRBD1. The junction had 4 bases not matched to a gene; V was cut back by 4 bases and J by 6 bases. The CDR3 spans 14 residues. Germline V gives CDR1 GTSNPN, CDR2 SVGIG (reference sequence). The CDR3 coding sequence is TGTGCCTGGAAGGGACAGGGAGGTAATTCACCCCTCCACTTT. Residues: CAWKGQGGNSPLHF.

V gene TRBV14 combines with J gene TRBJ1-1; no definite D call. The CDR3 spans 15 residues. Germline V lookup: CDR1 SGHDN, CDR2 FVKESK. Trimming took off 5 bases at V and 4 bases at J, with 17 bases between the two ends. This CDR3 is CASSFRTGGSTEAFF. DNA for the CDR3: TGTGCCAGCAGCTTTCGAACGGGCGGGAGCACTGAAGCTTTCTTT. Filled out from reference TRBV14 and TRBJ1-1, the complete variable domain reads EAGVTQFPSHSVIEKGQTVTLRCDPISGHDNLYWYRRVMGKEIKFLLHFVKESKQDESGMPNNRFLAERTGGTYSTLKVQPAELEDSGVYFCASSFRTGGSTEAFFGQGTRLTVV.

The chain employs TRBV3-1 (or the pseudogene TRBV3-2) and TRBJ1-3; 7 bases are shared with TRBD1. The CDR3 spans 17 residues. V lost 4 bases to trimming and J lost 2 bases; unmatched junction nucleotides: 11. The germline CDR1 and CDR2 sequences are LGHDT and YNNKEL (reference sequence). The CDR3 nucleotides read TGTGCCAGCAGCCTTCCTTATCGACAGGGAACTGGAAACACCATATATTTT. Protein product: CASSLPYRQGTGNTIYF.

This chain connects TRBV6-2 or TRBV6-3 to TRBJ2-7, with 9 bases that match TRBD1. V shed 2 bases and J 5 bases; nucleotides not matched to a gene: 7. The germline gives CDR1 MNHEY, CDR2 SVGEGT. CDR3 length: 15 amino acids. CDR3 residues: CASSYPGTGSNEQYF. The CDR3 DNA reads TGTGCCAGCAGTTACCCTGGGACAGGGAGTAACGAGCAGTACTTC.

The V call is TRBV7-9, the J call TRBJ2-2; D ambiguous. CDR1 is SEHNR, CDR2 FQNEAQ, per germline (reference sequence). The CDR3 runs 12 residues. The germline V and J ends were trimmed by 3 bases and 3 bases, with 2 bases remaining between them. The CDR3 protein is CASSFDTGELFF. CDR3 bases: TGTGCCAGCAGCTTCGACACCGGGGAGCTGTTTTTT.

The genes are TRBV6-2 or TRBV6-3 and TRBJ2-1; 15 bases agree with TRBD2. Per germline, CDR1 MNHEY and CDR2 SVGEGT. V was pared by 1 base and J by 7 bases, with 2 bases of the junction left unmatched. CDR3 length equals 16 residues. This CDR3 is CASSYFGTSGGNEQFF. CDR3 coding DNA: TGTGCCAGCAGTTACTTCGGGACTAGCGGGGGGAATGAGCAGTTCTTC.

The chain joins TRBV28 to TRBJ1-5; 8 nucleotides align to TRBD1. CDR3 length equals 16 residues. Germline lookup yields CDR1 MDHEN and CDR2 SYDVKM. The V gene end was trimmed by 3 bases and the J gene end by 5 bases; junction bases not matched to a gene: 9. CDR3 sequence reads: CASSFPGQVSYQPQHF. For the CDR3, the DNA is TGTGCCAGCAGTTTTCCGGGACAGGTTTCCTATCAGCCCCAGCATTTT.

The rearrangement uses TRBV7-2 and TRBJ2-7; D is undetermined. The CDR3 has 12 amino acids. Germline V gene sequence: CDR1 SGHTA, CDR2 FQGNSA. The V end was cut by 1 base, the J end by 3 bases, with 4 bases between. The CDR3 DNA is TGTGCCAGCAGCTTAGGTTACTACGAGCAGTACTTC. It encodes CASSLGYYEQYF.

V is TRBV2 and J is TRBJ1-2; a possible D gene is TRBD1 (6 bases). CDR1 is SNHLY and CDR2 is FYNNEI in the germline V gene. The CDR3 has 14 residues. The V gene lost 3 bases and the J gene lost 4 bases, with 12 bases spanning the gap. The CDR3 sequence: CASSDQGRSYGYTF. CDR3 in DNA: TGTGCCAGCAGTGACCAGGGGCGCAGCTATGGCTACACCTTC. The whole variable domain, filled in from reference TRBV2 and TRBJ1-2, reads EPEVTQTPSHQVTQMGQEVILRCVPISNHLYFYWYRQILGQKVEFLVSFYNNEISEKSEIFDDQFSVERPDGSNFTLKIRSTKLEDSAMYFCASSDQGRSYGYTFGSGTRLTVV.

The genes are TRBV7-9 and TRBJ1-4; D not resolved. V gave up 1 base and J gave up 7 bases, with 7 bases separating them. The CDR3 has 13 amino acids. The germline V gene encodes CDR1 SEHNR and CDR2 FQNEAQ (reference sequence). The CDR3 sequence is CASSLVGGEKLFF. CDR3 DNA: TGTGCCAGCAGCTTAGTCGGAGGTGAAAAACTGTTTTTT.

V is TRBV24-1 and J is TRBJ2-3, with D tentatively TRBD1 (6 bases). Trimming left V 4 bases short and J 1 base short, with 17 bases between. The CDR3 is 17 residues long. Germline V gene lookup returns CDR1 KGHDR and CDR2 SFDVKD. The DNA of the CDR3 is TGTGCCACCAGTGACCCCACCGGGACACCAGGCACAGATACGCAGTATTTT. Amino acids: CATSDPTGTPGTDTQYF.

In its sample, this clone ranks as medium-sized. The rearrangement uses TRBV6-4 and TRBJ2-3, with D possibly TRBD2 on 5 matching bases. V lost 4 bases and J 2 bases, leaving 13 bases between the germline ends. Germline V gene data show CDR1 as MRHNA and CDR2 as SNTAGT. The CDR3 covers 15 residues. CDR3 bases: TGTGCCAGCAGTGCCCGTGGCGGGTACACAGATACGCAGTATTTT. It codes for CASSARGGYTDTQYF.

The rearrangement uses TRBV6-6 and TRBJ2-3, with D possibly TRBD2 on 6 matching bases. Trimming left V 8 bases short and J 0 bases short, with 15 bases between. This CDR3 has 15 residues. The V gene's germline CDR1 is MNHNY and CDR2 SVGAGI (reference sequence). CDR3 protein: CASSIKRASTDTQYF. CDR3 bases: TGTGCCAGCTCCATAAAGCGGGCGAGCACAGATACGCAGTATTTT.